The 24 T cell receptor beta chains below were found in one sample sequenced in a study of identical twins. From the 5' RACE reads, TCRdb called clonotypes with MiXCR, one entry per CDR3 protein. Among approximately 500,000 distinct CDR3 sequences, 24% were seen once, and the ten largest hold 2.9%. These same data were also listed under a study on T cells expressing NK-cell markers.

Source material: CD4+ T cells sorted from blood. These receptors all come from a woman between 18 and 30 years old in good health.

This clonotype came up a few times. The genes are TRBV29-1 and TRBJ2-1; 8 bases match TRBD2. CDR3 length: 14 residues. Germline V gives CDR1 SQVTM, CDR2 ANQGSEA. The trim removed 4 bases at V and 4 bases at J, leaving 6 bases unmatched. In DNA, the CDR3 is TGCAGCGTTGCAGCGACTAGCGATTACAATGAGCAGTTCTTC. Translating gives CSVAATSDYNEQFF.

This rearrangement joins TRBV29-1 to TRBJ1-2, with 7 bases aligning to TRBD1. Germline CDR1 reads SQVTM; CDR2 reads ANQGSEA. The CDR3 consists of 12 residues. With 4 bases clipped from V and 7 bases from J, the junction kept 6 bases outside the gene matches. In DNA, the CDR3 is TGCAGCGTTGGGGGACAGCTAGGTGGCTACACCTTC. Translating it yields CSVGGQLGGYTF.

In this sample, this clonotype turned up many times. This chain links TRBV12-3 or TRBV12-4 with TRBJ2-3; D unresolved. Trimming stripped 4 bases from V and 5 bases from J, with 13 bases between. CDR3 length: 14 residues. CDR3 protein: CASSSRRVRDTQYF. The CDR3 region has the DNA TGTGCCAGCAGTTCCCGACGGGTGCGAGATACGCAGTATTTT.

The J gene is TRBJ1-5, the V gene TRBV12-3 or TRBV12-4; 8 bases match TRBD1. V dropped 6 bases and J dropped 4; count of bases not matched to a gene: 5. This CDR3 has 14 residues. This CDR3 reads CASSARQGNQPQHF. The CDR3, as DNA: TGTGCCAGCAGCGCGAGACAGGGGAATCAGCCCCAGCATTTT.

This clonotype was counted only a few times. V and J are TRBV7-2 and TRBJ2-7; D is possibly TRBD1 or TRBD2 (6 bases each). The CDR3 loop spans 15 amino acids. CDR1 is SGHTA, CDR2 FQGNSA, per germline. Trimming stripped 5 bases from V and 3 bases from J, with 17 bases between. CDR3 loop: CASSQKGGGGYEQYF. The CDR3 DNA sequence: TGTGCCAGCAGCCAAAAAGGAGGGGGTGGCTACGAGCAGTACTTC.

This clonotype was observed a few times. The genes are TRBV10-3 and TRBJ1-1; no firm D call. This CDR3 is 15 amino acids long. Germline values: CDR1 ENHRY, CDR2 SYGVKD. The germline V and J ends were trimmed by 7 bases and 1 base, with 16 bases remaining between them. CDR3 sequence (DNA): TGTGCCATCAAGGGAGCGGCCACCTCGAACACTGAAGCTTTCTTT. As protein: CAIKGAATSNTEAFF.

The chain is built from TRBV5-1 and TRBJ2-5; tentatively, D is TRBD1 (6 bases). The CDR3 runs to 14 residues. V was clipped by 4 bases and J by 5 bases, with 15 bases between them. CDR1 SGHRS and CDR2 YFSETQ come from the germline V gene. CDR3: CASSTDRRRETQYF. As DNA, the CDR3 is TGCGCCAGCAGCACCGACAGGCGTCGGGAGACCCAGTACTTC. The full variable domain, rest sourced from reference TRBV5-1 and TRBJ2-5, is KAGVTQTPRYLIKTRGQQVTLSCSPISGHRSVSWYQQTPGQGLQFLFEYFSETQRNKGNFPGRFSGRQFSNSRSEMNVSTLELGDSALYLCASSTDRRRETQYFGPGTRLLVL.

This clonotype was detected a few times. The J gene is TRBJ2-3, the V gene TRBV20-1; D gene ambiguous. Germline V gives CDR1 DFQATT, CDR2 SNEGSKA (reference sequence). The V end was cut by 3 bases, the J end by 10 bases, with 11 bases between. This CDR3 has 11 amino acids. CDR3 in amino acids: CSASGRAAQYF. CDR3 DNA: TGCAGTGCTAGTGGCAGAGCTGCGCAGTATTTT.

This clonotype was found a few times. One end of the junction does not line up with germline, which may come from a read error. The V gene is TRBV3-1, the J gene TRBJ1-2, with 8 nucleotides matching TRBD1. The CDR3 length is 12 residues. The germline gives CDR1 LGHDT, CDR2 YNNKEL (reference sequence). CDR3 in DNA: TGTGCCAGCAGCCAAGTGGACAGGGTGGTTTCCTTC. Its translation is CASSQVDRVVSF.

There are a few counts of this clonotype. The J gene is TRBJ2-3, the V gene TRBV29-1, with D perhaps being TRBD1 or TRBD2 (5 bases each). Germline CDR1 reads SQVTM; CDR2 reads ANQGSEA. The CDR3 runs to 13 residues. V was clipped by 5 bases and J by 6 bases, with 15 bases between them. CDR3 residues: CSVIRDLRDTQYF. The CDR3 region has the DNA TGCAGCGTTATCCGGGACCTTCGGGATACGCAGTATTTT.

This clonotype has only a few counts. V is TRBV7-2 and J is TRBJ2-7; 10 nucleotides agree with TRBD2. With 5 bases clipped from V and 0 bases from J, the junction kept 7 bases outside the gene matches. This CDR3 has 16 amino acids. The germline gives CDR1 SGHTA, CDR2 FQGNSA. CDR3 protein: CASSLSGTSASYEQYF. The CDR3 DNA reads as TGTGCCAGCAGCCTTTCCGGGACTAGCGCCTCCTACGAGCAGTACTTC.

This clonotype appeared a few times. CDR3 bases: TGCGCCAGCAGCTTTGAGGGCCGGAGCTCCTACAATGAGCAGTTCTTC. Protein: CASSFEGRSSYNEQFF. The rearrangement uses TRBV5-1 and TRBJ2-1; TRBD2 might be the D (5 bases). Deletions cut 2 bases from V and 0 bases from J, with 12 bases between. This CDR3 is 16 amino acids long. The germline V gene has CDR1 SGHRS and CDR2 YFSETQ.

The CDR3 DNA is TGTGCCAGCAGTGACATGAGATTGGCCAAAAACATTCAGTACTTC. Residues: CASSDMRLAKNIQYF. The chain combines TRBV27 with TRBJ2-4; D gene uncertain. V was trimmed by 5 bases and J by 1 base, leaving 12 bases between them. The V gene's germline CDR1 is MNHEY and CDR2 SMNVEV (reference sequence). The CDR3 covers 15 residues.

The chain links TRBV3-1 to TRBJ1-4; D gene unclear. CDR3 length: 13 residues. Germline assignment: CDR1 LGHDT and CDR2 YNNKEL (reference sequence). V was cut by 3 bases and J by 16 bases, with 18 bases left in between. CDR3: CASSQGFDAEAFF. CDR3 sequence (DNA): TGTGCCAGCAGCCAGGGATTCGACGCGGAGGCGTTTTTT.

The rearrangement links TRBV27 to TRBJ2-5, with 8 bases lining up with TRBD1. This CDR3 spans 13 amino acids. CDR1 and CDR2 from the germline V gene are MNHEY and SMNVEV (reference sequence). V shed 6 bases and J 3 bases; nucleotides not matched to a gene: 3. The DNA for the CDR3 is TGTGCCAGCAGGGGGACAGGAAAAGAGACCCAGTACTTC. Amino acid sequence: CASRGTGKETQYF.

The genes are TRBV30 and TRBJ2-1, with TRBD2 identical over 9 bases. J lost 9 bases, V lost 2 bases, and 11 bases had no gene match. CDR1 is GTSNPN, CDR2 SVGIG, per germline (reference sequence). The CDR3 contains 15 residues. CDR3 nucleotide sequence: TGTGCCTGGAGTATCAATAGCGGGAGCCCGACTGAGCAGTTCTTC. It is translated as CAWSINSGSPTEQFF.

This clonotype appeared a few times. The chain joins TRBV20-1 to TRBJ1-1; D is perhaps TRBD1 (5 bases). Trimming removed 4 bases from V and 4 bases from J, with 10 bases in between. Germline-derived CDR1 and CDR2 are DFQATT and SNEGSKA (reference sequence). This CDR3 comprises 12 residues. DNA of the CDR3: TGCAGTGCTACTCAGGGTATCACTGAAGCTTTCTTT. It specifies CSATQGITEAFF.

This clonotype was recorded a few times. The junction and the germline gene differ at one end; a read error may be behind it. The rearrangement uses TRBV4-3 and TRBJ1-3; D is possibly TRBD1 (6 bases). The germline V gene encodes CDR1 LGHNA and CDR2 YSLEER. This CDR3 has 18 amino acids. CDR3 region: CASSLHTPGASSGDTIYF. As DNA, the CDR3 is TGCGCCAGCAGCTTGCACACACCGGGGGCCTCCTCTGGAGACACCATATATTTT.

V usage is TRBV29-1 and J usage is TRBJ1-4; no clear D. The CDR3 loop spans 15 amino acids. Germline values: CDR1 SQVTM, CDR2 ANQGSEA. Trimming shortened V by 7 bases and J by 0 bases, and 15 bases separated the two germline ends. DNA of the CDR3: TGCAGCGCCCGACGCCCCGGGACAACTAATGAAAAACTGTTTTTT. This codes for CSARRPGTTNEKLFF.

This CDR3 reads CSASFPRTSNEQFF. The CDR3 DNA sequence: TGCAGTGCTAGCTTTCCTCGGACTAGCAATGAGCAGTTCTTC. This chain joins TRBV20-1 and TRBJ2-1, with 7 bases identical to TRBD2. Looked up from germline, CDR1 is DFQATT and CDR2 is SNEGSKA (reference sequence). Unmatched junction bases numbered 8, after V lost 3 bases and J lost 6 bases. This CDR3 is built from 14 residues.

This clonotype appeared a few times. The J gene is TRBJ2-1, the V gene TRBV7-8; 13 bases agree with TRBD2. Losses at the gene ends were 1 base for V and 0 bases for J; bases not matched to a gene: 3. The CDR3 totals 18 residues. The V gene's germline CDR1 is SGHVS and CDR2 FQNEAQ. In nucleotides, the CDR3 is TGTGCCAGCAGCTTAGTTACTAGCGGGAGGGACTCCTACAATGAGCAGTTCTTC. Its protein is CASSLVTSGRDSYNEQFF.

The chain recombines TRBV29-1 with TRBJ1-5; D perhaps matches TRBD1 (6 bases). With 8 bases removed from V and 2 bases from J, the gap between germline ends came to 19 bases. The CDR3 runs 15 residues. Looked up from germline, CDR1 is SQVTM and CDR2 is ANQGSEA. The CDR3 loop reads CSTFLRGFGNQPQHF. In nucleotides, the CDR3 is TGCAGCACCTTCCTGAGGGGGTTTGGCAATCAGCCCCAGCATTTT.

V and J are TRBV7-2 and TRBJ2-7; the D call may be TRBD1 or TRBD2 (5 bases each). V lost 1 base and J 7 bases, leaving 17 bases between the germline ends. This CDR3 contains 15 residues. In germline, CDR1 is SGHTA, CDR2 FQGNSA. CDR3 sequence reads: CASSLGSVNWGEQYF. The CDR3 DNA follows: TGTGCCAGCAGCTTAGGTTCGGTTAACTGGGGGGAGCAGTACTTC. Supplemented by reference TRBV7-2 and TRBJ2-7, the full variable domain reads GAGVSQSPSNKVTEKGKDVELRCDPISGHTALYWYRQSLGQGLEFLIYFQGNSAPDKSGLPSDRFSAERTGGSVSTLTIQRTQQEDSAVYLCASSLGSVNWGEQYFGPGTRLTVT.

V gene TRBV5-1 combines with J gene TRBJ2-1; D tentatively fits TRBD1 or TRBD2 (5 bases each). V lost 6 bases and J 3 bases, leaving 16 bases between the germline ends. The CDR3 covers 15 residues. Germline V gives CDR1 SGHRS, CDR2 YFSETQ. In DNA form, the CDR3 reads TGCGCCAGCAACGCCGGGACCCTACTCTACAATGAGCAGTTCTTC. Amino acid sequence: CASNAGTLLYNEQFF.